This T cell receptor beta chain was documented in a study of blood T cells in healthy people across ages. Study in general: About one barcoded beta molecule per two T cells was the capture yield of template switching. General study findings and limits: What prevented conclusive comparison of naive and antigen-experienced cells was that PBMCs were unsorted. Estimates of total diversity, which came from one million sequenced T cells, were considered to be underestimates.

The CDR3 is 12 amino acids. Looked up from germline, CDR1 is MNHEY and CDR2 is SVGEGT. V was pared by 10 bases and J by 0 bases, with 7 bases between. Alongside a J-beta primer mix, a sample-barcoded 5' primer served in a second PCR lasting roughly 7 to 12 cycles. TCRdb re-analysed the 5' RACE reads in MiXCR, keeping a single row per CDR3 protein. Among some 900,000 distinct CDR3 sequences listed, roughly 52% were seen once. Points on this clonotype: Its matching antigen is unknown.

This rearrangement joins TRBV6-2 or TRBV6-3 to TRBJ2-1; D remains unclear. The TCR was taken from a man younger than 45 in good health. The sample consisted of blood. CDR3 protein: CATLSSYNEQFF. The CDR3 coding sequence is TGTGCCACCCTCAGCTCCTACAATGAGCAGTTCTTC.